This entry lists 17 T cell receptor beta chains sequenced from one sample in a study of blood T cell repertoires in COVID-19 (dated by TCRdb to about 2020). The library came from the immunoSEQ multiplex PCR assay. TCRdb limited this immuneACCESS table to in-frame rearrangements with V and J called. A share of clones is missing; checked studies link under half to unresolved V genes, and the rest is unexplained. This sample comprises roughly 70,000 clones, roughly 87% of them detected only once. Almost 5% of the sample belongs to the ten largest clones. The sequencing input was peripheral blood. The source of these receptors is a woman between 50 and 59 years old with active COVID-19.

The chain couples TRBV28 to TRBJ1-4, with 10 bases identical to TRBD1. The CDR3 length is 15 residues. The V gene end was trimmed by 5 bases and the J gene end by 10 bases; junction bases not matched to a gene: 10. Germline assignment: CDR1 MDHEN and CDR2 SYDVKM. CDR3 nucleotide sequence: TGTGCCAGCAGTCCTCCCGGGACAGGGGCAGGAAAACTGTTTTTT. This gives the protein CASSPPGTGAGKLFF.

This chain connects TRBV5-4 to TRBJ1-4; TRBD1 is a possible D gene (5 bases). This CDR3 region has 14 residues. The V and J ends lost 2 bases and 4 bases respectively, with 9 bases between them. Germline V gene sequence: CDR1 SGHNT, CDR2 YYREEE (reference sequence). The DNA of the CDR3 is TGTGCCAGCAGCTTCCGAGACAGTAATGAAAAACTGTTTTTT. The encoded protein is CASSFRDSNEKLFF.

The V call is TRBV11-2, the J call TRBJ2-3, with 8 nucleotides matching TRBD1. The CDR3 consists of 15 residues. Looked up from germline, CDR1 is SGHAT and CDR2 is FQNNGV. V dropped 5 bases and J dropped 6; count of bases not matched to a gene: 10. As DNA, the CDR3 is TGTGCCAGCAGCGCCGCCGGGACAGGCAGGGATACGCAGTATTTT. Amino acid sequence: CASSAAGTGRDTQYF.

This clone was observed a single time. The chain employs TRBV6-2 or TRBV6-3 and TRBJ2-7; a weak D match, TRBD2 (6 bases). Germline V CDR1 and CDR2: MNHEY, SVGEGT. CDR3 length equals 15 residues. Trimming pared 0 bases from V and 3 bases from J, leaving 12 bases between. The CDR3 sequence: CASSYSNGGYYEQYF. The DNA of the CDR3 is TGTGCCAGCAGTTACTCGAACGGGGGATACTACGAGCAGTACTTC.

The CDR3, as DNA: TGTGCCAGCAGCTTCCCAGGGATGGGGGAGCAGTACTTC. Amino acid sequence: CASSFPGMGEQYF. The V call is TRBV5-4, the J call TRBJ2-7; possibly TRBD1 for D (5 bases). Germline loops: CDR1 SGHNT, CDR2 YYREEE (reference sequence). CDR3 length: 13 residues. V lost 2 bases and J 7 bases, leaving 13 bases between the germline ends.

J is TRBJ1-2 and V is TRBV6-5, with 8 bases fitting TRBD1. Germline V gene sequence: CDR1 MNHEY, CDR2 SVGAGI. J was trimmed by 4 bases and V by 6 bases; bases with no gene match: 10. CDR3 size: 15 residues. The chain's CDR3 is CASRQRTGRPYGYTF. DNA for the CDR3: TGTGCCAGCAGACAACGGACAGGGCGGCCCTATGGCTACACCTTC.

This clone occurred a few times. The V gene is TRBV5-1, the J gene TRBJ2-1; 8 bases match TRBD2. V dropped 0 bases and J dropped 0; count of bases not matched to a gene: 5. The CDR3 length is 17 residues. CDR1 SGHRS and CDR2 YFSETQ come from the germline V gene. The CDR3 spells CASSLAQRGSSYNEQFF. The CDR3 nucleotides read TGCGCCAGCAGCTTGGCCCAGCGGGGGAGCTCCTACAATGAGCAGTTCTTC.

This chain joins TRBV6-5 and TRBJ2-3, with a tentative D call TRBD1 (6 bases). The V and J ends lost 6 bases and 5 bases respectively, with 18 bases between them. Germline assignment: CDR1 MNHEY and CDR2 SVGAGI. This CDR3 contains 15 residues. This chain's CDR3 is CASRSGDANVDTQYF. The DNA for the CDR3 is TGTGCCAGCAGGTCAGGGGACGCGAACGTAGATACGCAGTATTTT.

The V and J genes are TRBV28 and TRBJ2-5; maybe TRBD2 (6 bases). Germline V gene sequence: CDR1 MDHEN, CDR2 SYDVKM. CDR3 size: 13 residues. Trimming pared 11 bases from V and 5 bases from J, leaving 18 bases between. The CDR3, as DNA: TGTGCCGGACGGGGGAGGACGAGGGAGACCCAGTACTTC. This codes for CAGRGRTRETQYF.

The chain has TRBV7-2 and TRBJ1-3; TRBD1 matches at 7 bases. Germline V lookup: CDR1 SGHTA, CDR2 FQGNSA. The CDR3 length is 15 residues. V was pared by 5 bases and J by 4 bases, with 8 bases of the junction left unmatched. Written as DNA, the CDR3 is TGTGCCAGCAGCCCTGACAGGGTAGCAGGAAACACCATATATTTT. Its translation: CASSPDRVAGNTIYF. Combining the CDR3 with reference TRBV7-2 and TRBJ1-3 gives the whole variable domain GAGVSQSPSNKVTEKGKDVELRCDPISGHTALYWYRQSLGQGLEFLIYFQGNSAPDKSGLPSDRFSAERTGGSVSTLTIQRTQQEDSAVYLCASSPDRVAGNTIYFGEGSWLTVV.

The chain carries TRBV5-1 and TRBJ1-5, with 7 bases matching TRBD1. This CDR3 comprises 15 residues. Per germline, CDR1 SGHRS and CDR2 YFSETQ. Losses at the gene ends were 0 bases for V and 5 bases for J; bases not matched to a gene: 5. This CDR3 is CASSLGPTGDQPQHF. Written as DNA, the CDR3 is TGCGCCAGCAGCTTGGGTCCTACAGGGGATCAGCCCCAGCATTTT.

Only one count was recorded for this clone. This chain uses TRBV11-3 with TRBJ2-7, with D tentatively TRBD2 (5 bases). This CDR3 is 15 amino acids long. CDR1 SGHNT and CDR2 YENEEA come from the germline V gene. Trimming removed 3 bases from V and 5 bases from J, with 17 bases in between. The chain's CDR3 is CASSFQTEGRDEQYF. The DNA for the CDR3 is TGTGCCAGCAGCTTCCAGACCGAGGGCCGGGACGAGCAGTACTTC.

The chain links TRBV20-1 to TRBJ2-7; 8 bases are shared with TRBD2. V gave up 3 bases and J gave up 6 bases; unmatched junction bases: 19. Germline V CDR1 and CDR2: DFQATT, SNEGSKA (reference sequence). This CDR3 has 17 residues. CDR3 in DNA: TGCAGTGCTAGTAGGAGTGGGACTAGACCAAACCTCCTCGAGCAGTACTTC. Its protein product is CSASRSGTRPNLLEQYF.

The chain carries TRBV10-3 and TRBJ2-2; TRBD2 matches 7 bases. The CDR3 has 15 amino acids. V gave up 6 bases and J gave up 0 bases; unmatched junction bases: 4. Germline CDR1 and CDR2: ENHRY and SYGVKD. CDR3 in amino acids: CAIRISGANTGELFF. Here the CDR3 DNA reads TGTGCCATCAGGATCAGCGGGGCGAACACCGGGGAGCTGTTTTTT.

This rearrangement joins TRBV3-1 (or the pseudogene TRBV3-2) to TRBJ2-3; no clear D. The V gene's germline CDR1 is LGHDT and CDR2 YNNKEL (reference sequence). This CDR3 is 15 amino acids long. V shed 1 base and J shed 0 bases, with 8 bases lying between them. CDR3 in DNA: TGTGCCAGCAGCCAAGCGATCACTAGCACAGATACGCAGTATTTT. Its protein product is CASSQAITSTDTQYF.

This chain connects TRBV7-9 to TRBJ1-4; 9 bases align to TRBD1. Germline V gene sequence: CDR1 SEHNR, CDR2 FQNEAQ (reference sequence). Trimming took 0 bases from V and 7 from J; bases not matched to a gene: 6. This CDR3 is built from 16 residues. CDR3 DNA: TGTGCCAGCAGCTTAGCGTTAAGGGACAGGGTTGAAAAACTGTTTTTT. Translation gives CASSLALRDRVEKLFF.

This clone was seen just once. V and J are TRBV29-1 and TRBJ2-5; 7 bases fit TRBD2. This CDR3 has 13 amino acids. V shed 3 bases and J 4 bases; nucleotides not matched to a gene: 5. The germline V gene has CDR1 SQVTM and CDR2 ANQGSEA. The CDR3 sequence is CSVEAGAGETQYF. The CDR3 region has the DNA TGCAGCGTTGAGGCGGGAGCAGGAGAGACCCAGTACTTC.